This TCR beta chain was identified in a study of blood T cell repertoires in COVID-19. Clones were read by immunoSEQ multiplex PCR, and TCRdb kept only the in-frame ones, dropping some. Among under 85,000 clones listed, around 88% were seen once. V dropped 3 bases and J dropped 3; count of bases not matched to a gene: 4. In germline, CDR1 is LNHDA, CDR2 SQIVND (reference sequence). This CDR3 comprises 15 residues. This receptor was taken from a man aged 50 to 59 with active COVID-19. This rearrangement joins TRBV19 to TRBJ2-7, with 11 positions matching TRBD2. Sequenced material: peripheral blood. CDR3 sequence: CASSISGTSGYEQYF. For the CDR3, the DNA is TGTGCCAGTAGTATCTCCGGGACTAGCGGCTACGAGCAGTACTTC.